This T cell receptor (beta chain) was sequenced in a study of PD-1 blockade in classical Hodgkin lymphoma. As to time point: cycle 4 day 1 (C4D1), after more than 5 weeks of nivolumab. All the patients suffered relapse after autologous stem cell transplantation, and brentuximab vedotin exposure differed. Each best response was a complete response, a partial response or progressive disease. Sequencing used immunoSEQ multiplex PCR; TCRdb keeps in-frame clones, though not all of them. The sample holds approximately 45,000 clones, less than 75% seen once. Germline lookup yields CDR1 SGHTA and CDR2 FQGNSA. The length of the CDR3 is 17 residues. The germline V and J ends were trimmed by 4 bases and 7 bases, with 22 bases remaining between them.

The source material was peripheral blood mononuclear cells (PBMCs), sampled before the fourth cycle of nivolumab. The receptor was isolated from a human donor with classical Hodgkin lymphoma. The chain is built from TRBV7-2 and TRBJ2-2, with D perhaps assigned TRBD1 or TRBD2 (5 bases each). Written as DNA, the CDR3 is TGTGCCAGCAGCTCTAGTTTAAGTCTGGGGGTGGTCGGGGAGCTGTTTTTT. Its protein is CASSSSLSLGVVGELFF.